These 22 T cell receptor beta chains were all obtained from the same sample, sequenced in a study of identical twins. TCRdb re-called the 5' RACE reads with MiXCR, one entry per CDR3 protein. This table holds about 890,000 distinct CDR3 sequences, about 12% found once. These records were also assigned to another study, of yellow fever vaccine responses in identical twins.

The specimen sequenced was PBMCs. All receptors derive from a woman aged 18-35 years in good health.

Of note for this clonotype: The junction departs from the called germline gene at one end, perhaps through a read error. The chain links TRBV28 to TRBJ2-3, with a weak D call TRBD1 (6 bases). CDR3 length equals 12 residues. The germline CDR1 and CDR2 sequences are MDHEN and SYDVKM. In DNA, the CDR3 is TGTGCCATCACAGGGCTCCCAGATAAGCAGTATTTT. Translation: CAITGLPDKQYF.

V usage is TRBV2 and J usage is TRBJ2-5, with D hard to call. CDR1 SNHLY and CDR2 FYNNEI come from the germline V gene. The V gene lost 3 bases and the J gene lost 4 bases, with 12 bases spanning the gap. This CDR3 comprises 14 residues. CDR3 amino acids: CASSDGQILETQYF. The CDR3, as DNA: TGTGCCAGCAGTGATGGTCAAATCCTAGAGACCCAGTACTTC.

This clonotype showed up many times. The genes are TRBV6-1 and TRBJ1-1; 8 bases are a match to TRBD1. This CDR3 is built from 14 residues. V shed 6 bases and J 1 base; nucleotides not matched to a gene: 4. Germline-derived CDR1 and CDR2 are MNHNS and SASEGT. Written as DNA, the CDR3 is TGTGCCAGCAGGCGCGACAGGGGGAACACTGAAGCTTTCTTT. Translation gives CASRRDRGNTEAFF.

At least ten counts were recorded for this clonotype. The rearrangement links TRBV7-2 to TRBJ2-1; 7 bases line up with TRBD2. Germline V gene data show CDR1 as SGHTA and CDR2 as FQGNSA. The CDR3 loop spans 15 amino acids. J gave up 6 bases and V 3 bases, and 8 bases lay outside the gene matches. Here the CDR3 DNA reads TGTGCCAGCAGCTTGAAAGCGGGAAGGTCCAATGAGCAGTTCTTC. Translating gives CASSLKAGRSNEQFF.

This clonotype came up a few times. V is TRBV5-4 and J is TRBJ1-2, with 7 bases aligning to TRBD1. Trimming removed 3 bases from V and 6 bases from J; junction bases left unmatched: 8. The CDR3 is 14 amino acids. Looked up from germline, CDR1 is SGHNT and CDR2 is YYREEE (reference sequence). The CDR3 reads CASSWETGLDGYTF. For the CDR3, the DNA is TGTGCCAGCAGCTGGGAGACAGGGCTTGATGGCTACACCTTC. Using reference TRBV5-4 and TRBJ1-2 for the parts outside the CDR3, the full variable domain is ETGVTQSPTHLIKTRGQQVTLRCSSQSGHNTVSWYQQALGQGPQFIFQYYREEENGRGNFPPRFSGLQFPNYSSELNVNALELDDSALYLCASSWETGLDGYTFGSGTRLTVV.

V gene TRBV7-9 combines with J gene TRBJ1-6; D gene unclear. V was pared by 1 base and J by 6 bases, with 7 bases between. Germline V gene data show CDR1 as SEHNR and CDR2 as FQNEAQ (reference sequence). The CDR3 covers 14 residues. The DNA of the CDR3 is TGTGCCAGCAGCTTAGGCGATATTAATTCACCCCTCCACTTT. Translation: CASSLGDINSPLHF.

Only a few counts were recorded for this clonotype. V usage is TRBV10-3 and J usage is TRBJ2-2; 7 nucleotides match TRBD2. Unmatched junction bases numbered 17, after V lost 2 bases and J lost 5 bases. CDR1 is ENHRY and CDR2 is SYGVKD in the germline V gene. This CDR3 is 19 amino acids long. The CDR3 here is CAISELGVTTGGRTGELFF. CDR3 coding DNA: TGTGCCATCAGTGAGCTAGGAGTTACTACCGGCGGGAGAACCGGGGAGCTGTTTTTT.

The CDR3 nucleotides read TGCGCCAGCAGCTGGATAAATCAGCCCCAGCATTTT. It is translated as CASSWINQPQHF. This chain uses TRBV5-1 with TRBJ1-5; D unresolved. The germline V gene has CDR1 SGHRS and CDR2 YFSETQ. V was pared by 3 bases and J by 4 bases, with 5 bases between. The CDR3 has 12 amino acids.

The chain uses TRBV15 and TRBJ2-2; TRBD1 is a possible D gene (5 bases). Trimming took 6 bases from V and 5 from J, leaving 19 bases between them. Per the germline V gene, CDR1 is LNHNV and CDR2 is YYDKDF (reference sequence). The CDR3 consists of 16 residues. The CDR3 region has the DNA TGTGCCACCAGTACCGGTCTAGGGGTTCATACCGGGGAGCTGTTTTTT. This sequence encodes CATSTGLGVHTGELFF.

The chain carries TRBV4-2 and TRBJ2-7, with 11 bases lining up with TRBD1. The CDR3 sequence is 16 residues long. J was trimmed by 7 bases and V by 3 bases; bases with no gene match: 11. Germline V CDR1 and CDR2: LGHNA, YNFKEQ. The CDR3 coding sequence is TGTGCCAGCAGCCAGGCACCGGGACAGGGGGTTTATGAGCAGTACGTC. Its translation is CASSQAPGQGVYEQYV.

This rearrangement joins TRBV29-1 to TRBJ2-2; possibly TRBD1 for D (5 bases). The CDR3 has 11 residues. V was pared by 7 bases and J by 5 bases, with 8 bases between. Germline CDR1 reads SQVTM; CDR2 reads ANQGSEA. This chain's CDR3 is CSAGQTGELFF. Written as DNA, the CDR3 is TGCAGCGCCGGACAAACCGGGGAGCTGTTTTTT.

The chain carries TRBV7-3 and TRBJ2-1; 9 nucleotides match TRBD1. The V gene end was trimmed by 0 bases and the J gene end by 9 bases; junction bases not matched to a gene: 3. Per the germline V gene, CDR1 is SGHTA and CDR2 is FQGTGA. The CDR3 extends over 14 amino acids. CDR3 protein: CASSLTGQGGEQFF. CDR3 DNA: TGTGCCAGCAGCTTAACGGGACAGGGTGGTGAGCAGTTCTTC.

The rearrangement uses TRBV13 and TRBJ1-1, with D perhaps matching TRBD1 (6 bases). The germline CDR1 and CDR2 sequences are PRHDT and FYEKMQ (reference sequence). The length of the CDR3 is 14 residues. V dropped 8 bases and J dropped 0 bases, with 13 bases sitting between them. The CDR3 sequence: CASCRQAMNTEAFF. The CDR3 region has the DNA TGTGCCAGCTGTAGACAGGCTATGAACACTGAAGCTTTCTTT.

This clonotype was counted once. A read error may account for a junction end that differs from germline. This CDR3 is CCARVLGQPIAKNIQYF. The DNA for the CDR3 is TGCTGTGCTAGAGTCCTGGGACAGCCAATAGCCAAAAACATTCAGTACTTC. J is TRBJ2-4 and V is TRBV20-1, with 7 bases aligning to TRBD1. This CDR3 has 17 amino acids. Germline V gives CDR1 DFQATT, CDR2 SNEGSKA (reference sequence).

In this sample, this clonotype turned up a few times. This sequence joins TRBV20-1 and TRBJ2-4; D tentatively fits TRBD1 or TRBD2 (5 bases each). This CDR3 spans 16 amino acids. The germline CDR1 and CDR2 sequences are DFQATT and SNEGSKA (reference sequence). V lost 0 bases to trimming and J lost 0 bases, with 12 bases between them. CDR3 sequence: CSARDWGSLAKNIQYF. The CDR3 coding sequence is TGCAGTGCTAGAGATTGGGGGTCCCTAGCCAAAAACATTCAGTACTTC.

The V gene is TRBV28, the J gene TRBJ1-3; D might be TRBD1 (5 bases). The CDR3 is 12 amino acids. Trimming took off 8 bases at V and 4 bases at J, with 9 bases between the two ends. From germline, CDR1 is MDHEN and CDR2 SYDVKM. The CDR3 DNA is TGTGCCAGCGGGACCCGGGGAAACACCATATATTTT. Its protein is CASGTRGNTIYF.

The chain joins TRBV6-1 to TRBJ2-1; maybe TRBD1 (5 bases). Germline V CDR1 and CDR2: MNHNS, SASEGT. This CDR3 has 16 residues. With 2 bases removed from V and 2 bases from J, the gap between germline ends came to 13 bases. The CDR3 region is CASSEQRQGAYNEQFF. CDR3 nucleotides: TGTGCCAGCAGTGAACAGAGGCAAGGGGCCTACAATGAGCAGTTCTTC.

This clonotype was observed a few times. The rearrangement links TRBV27 to TRBJ2-3, with 8 nucleotides matching TRBD1. Losses at the gene ends were 2 bases for V and 7 bases for J; bases not matched to a gene: 11. Germline CDR1 MNHEY, CDR2 SMNVEV (reference sequence). The CDR3 totals 16 residues. In nucleotides, the CDR3 is TGTGCCAGCAGTTTACTAGGTGCAGGGGGCGCGCATACGCAGTATTTT. This gives the protein CASSLLGAGGAHTQYF.

This clonotype appeared a few times. The chain employs TRBV20-1 and TRBJ2-7, with 11 bases fitting TRBD2. The CDR3 extends over 13 amino acids. Trimming cost V 4 bases and J 2 bases; bases outside gene matches: 1. In germline, CDR1 is DFQATT, CDR2 SNEGSKA (reference sequence). CDR3 in amino acids: CSAIAGGTYEQYF. The CDR3 nucleotides are TGCAGTGCTATAGCGGGAGGGACCTACGAGCAGTACTTC.

The sample holds many counts of this clonotype. The rearrangement uses TRBV3-1 and TRBJ1-1, with D perhaps matching TRBD1 (6 bases). CDR3 length: 14 residues. Trimming shortened V by 5 bases and J by 0 bases, and 10 bases separated the two germline ends. Germline V gene data show CDR1 as LGHDT and CDR2 as YNNKEL (reference sequence). The CDR3 bases are TGTGCCAGCAGCGTAAGACAGGTGAACACTGAAGCTTTCTTT. It translates to CASSVRQVNTEAFF.

This sequence joins TRBV15 and TRBJ2-5; perhaps D is TRBD1 or TRBD2 (6 bases each). This CDR3 is 13 amino acids long. V lost 3 bases, J lost 4 bases, and 9 bases lay in between. Germline values: CDR1 LNHNV, CDR2 YYDKDF (reference sequence). CDR3 DNA sequence: TGTGCCACCAGCAGCCGGGGGCGAGAGACCCAGTACTTC. This translates into CATSSRGRETQYF.

J is TRBJ2-1 and V is TRBV10-3; 7 bases agree with TRBD1. This CDR3 has 12 residues. With V trimmed by 6 bases and J by 9 bases, 5 bases remained unmatched. In germline, CDR1 is ENHRY, CDR2 SYGVKD. CDR3 in DNA: TGTGCCATCAGAGGGACAGCGAGTGAGCAGTTCTTC. Encoded protein: CAIRGTASEQFF.